This T cell receptor beta chain was observed in a study of T-cell memory formation after mild COVID-19. TCRdb re-derived calls from the 5' RACE reads in MiXCR, one entry per CDR3 protein. The data show about 250,000 distinct CDR3 sequences, over 15% seen once. Findings of the study overall: Day 15 to 85 contracting clones showed balanced CD4/CD8; later expanders leaned CD4+. Second-wave clones that peaked on day 37 lacked confirmed SARS-CoV-2 specificity.

This CDR3 contains 15 residues. Per the germline V gene, CDR1 is SSHAT and CDR2 is FNYEAQ (reference sequence). Notes on this clonotype: What it binds is not known. Sequence at one end of the junction differs from germline and may be a read error.

The sample was PBMCs or a T cell subset sorted from them (not recorded which). This clonotype was obtained from an adult woman who had mild COVID-19 (a few samples of this study predate the infection). Cell type and time point are not known. This rearrangement joins TRBV7-7 to TRBJ2-3; 8 nucleotides line up with TRBD2. The CDR3 is CASSLGAGDTDTQYF. The CDR3 DNA reads as TGTGCTAGCAGCTTAGGAGCGGGAGATACAGATACGCAGTATTTT.